This T cell receptor (beta chain) was identified in a study of early T cells in non-severe SARS-CoV-2 infection. TCRdb re-called the 5' RACE reads through MiXCR, storing one row per CDR3 protein. The sample carries some 49,000 distinct CDR3 sequences, approximately 12% recorded once. This clonotype was picked up many times. Trimming pared 0 bases from V and 5 bases from J, leaving 7 bases between. The CDR3 has 13 residues. Germline CDR1 is ENHRY and CDR2 is SYGVKD. This receptor was taken from an adult who was a healthcare worker with PCR-confirmed SARS-CoV-2 infection or an uninfected control (not recorded which). The chain is built from TRBV10-3 and TRBJ1-1; D gene unclear. Specimen: whole blood. The CDR3 reads CAISESARTEAFF. The CDR3 DNA reads as TGTGCCATCAGTGAGTCGGCCAGGACTGAAGCTTTCTTT.